Sequencing of this TCR beta chain was carried out in a study of lymphopenia after photon versus proton radiotherapy. This CDR3 is 18 amino acids long. After removal of 0 bases from V and 4 bases from J, the junction contained 14 bases not matched to a gene. Germline CDR1 LGHNA, CDR2 YSLEER. Notes on the study in general: Better survival with proton therapy was suggested as possible, not demonstrated. Post-nadir TCR diversity decline inversely tracked overall survival among those who died. Relative stability marked proton patients; photon patients lost diversity and naive cells. After the lymphocyte nadir, photon-treated repertoires showed oligoclonal expansion, especially of CD8+ Temra cells.

The assay was immunoSEQ multiplex PCR, and TCRdb's table has in-frame clones only and misses some. The repertoire has about 45,000 clones, approximately 85% of them found once; the top ten carry about 2.2%. Of note for this clone: Its antigen remains unidentified.

The chain uses TRBV4-3 and TRBJ2-5, with 7 bases fitting TRBD2. The sequence derives from a man aged 40-50 years with gastric cancer. The sample in question was peripheral blood, obtained from a patient treated with photon-based radiotherapy. CDR3 loop: CASSQDLGGLSGTETQYF. The CDR3 DNA sequence: TGCGCCAGCAGCCAAGATCTGGGAGGGCTTTCAGGCACAGAGACCCAGTACTTC.